The 16 T cell receptor beta chains below were found in one sample sequenced in a study of blood T cell repertoires in COVID-19. Assay: immunoSEQ multiplex PCR; the TCRdb copy retains only in-frame clones and omits some. This sample has about 79,000 clones, with about 89% found just once. Sequencing was carried out using peripheral blood. These receptor sequences come from an older man with active or convalescent COVID-19.

The chain uses TRBV7-9 and TRBJ2-1; TRBD2 aligns across 16 bases. Germline V lookup: CDR1 SEHNR, CDR2 FQNEAQ (reference sequence). V was clipped by 5 bases and J by 7 bases; unmatched bases: 11. This CDR3 region has 18 residues. CDR3 sequence: CASSLKPGLAGGPNEQFF. CDR3 nucleotide sequence: TGTGCCAGCAGCCTTAAACCGGGACTAGCGGGAGGGCCTAATGAGCAGTTCTTC. Combining the CDR3 with reference TRBV7-9 and TRBJ2-1 gives the whole variable domain DTGVSQNPRHKITKRGQNVTFRCDPISEHNRLYWYRQTLGQGPEFLTYFQNEAQLEKSRLLSDRFSAERPKGSFSTLEIQRTEQGDSAMYLCASSLKPGLAGGPNEQFFGPGTRLTVL.

The chain has TRBV6-5 and TRBJ2-1; D possibly corresponds to TRBD2 (5 bases). The CDR3 is 15 residues long. CDR1 MNHEY and CDR2 SVGAGI come from the germline V gene. V was trimmed by 5 bases and J by 0 bases, leaving 11 bases between them. CDR3 protein: CASSRLTSSYNEQFF. CDR3 coding DNA: TGTGCCAGCAGTCGGTTAACTAGCTCCTACAATGAGCAGTTCTTC.

The chain recombines TRBV6-6 with TRBJ2-1; 13 bases line up with TRBD2. The V gene's germline CDR1 is MNHNY and CDR2 SVGAGI (reference sequence). The CDR3 sequence is 16 residues long. Unmatched junction bases numbered 5, after V lost 6 bases and J lost 3 bases. The CDR3 nucleotides read TGTGCCAGCAGCTCGTGGACTAGCGGGAGCTACAATGAGCAGTTCTTC. It specifies CASSSWTSGSYNEQFF.

The chain has TRBV19 and TRBJ2-1; D unclear. CDR1 and CDR2 (germline): LNHDA, SQIVND (reference sequence). The V end was cut by 3 bases, the J end by 8 bases, with 11 bases between. The length of the CDR3 is 13 residues. The CDR3 nucleotides read TGTGCCAGTAGTATCAGTAACGCCTATGAGCAGTTCTTC. Encoded protein: CASSISNAYEQFF.

This clone was detected only a few times. This chain joins TRBV28 and TRBJ1-2; D gene unclear. The germline V and J ends were trimmed by 6 bases and 7 bases, with 15 bases remaining between them. CDR3 length: 13 residues. Germline loops: CDR1 MDHEN, CDR2 SYDVKM. Here the CDR3 DNA reads TGTGCCAGCAGCCCCACGAGTAAAAGTGGCTACACCTTC. It is translated as CASSPTSKSGYTF.

The V gene is TRBV5-1, the J gene TRBJ2-3; 8 nucleotides line up with TRBD1. The junction had 12 bases not matched to a gene; V was cut back by 4 bases and J by 5 bases. The germline gives CDR1 SGHRS, CDR2 YFSETQ. The CDR3 has 16 amino acids. CDR3 sequence (DNA): TGCGCCAGCAGCCCACGGGGACAGGACAAGGGAGATACGCAGTATTTT. Its protein is CASSPRGQDKGDTQYF. Full variable domain (outside the CDR3, taken from reference TRBV5-1 and TRBJ2-3): KAGVTQTPRYLIKTRGQQVTLSCSPISGHRSVSWYQQTPGQGLQFLFEYFSETQRNKGNFPGRFSGRQFSNSRSEMNVSTLELGDSALYLCASSPRGQDKGDTQYFGPGTRLTVL.

The rearrangement uses TRBV2 and TRBJ2-3; D may be TRBD2 (7 bases). Per germline, CDR1 SNHLY and CDR2 FYNNEI. The CDR3 runs to 14 residues. Trimming removed 4 bases at V and 1 base at J, with 9 bases between. The CDR3 nucleotides read TGTGCCAGCAGTGGGGAGGGGGGCACAGATACGCAGTATTTT. Amino acid sequence: CASSGEGGTDTQYF.

The chain employs TRBV14 and TRBJ1-1; D remains unclear. Looked up from germline, CDR1 is SGHDN and CDR2 is FVKESK. The CDR3 runs 13 residues. V was pared by 4 bases and J by 5 bases, with 11 bases between. In DNA, the CDR3 is TGTGCCAGCAGCCCATACAGTGTTACTGAAGCTTTCTTT. This sequence encodes CASSPYSVTEAFF. The complete variable domain, with remaining parts taken from reference TRBV14 and TRBJ1-1, reads EAGVTQFPSHSVIEKGQTVTLRCDPISGHDNLYWYRRVMGKEIKFLLHFVKESKQDESGMPNNRFLAERTGGTYSTLKVQPAELEDSGVYFCASSPYSVTEAFFGQGTRLTVV.

A single count supports this clone. This rearrangement joins TRBV10-3 to TRBJ2-3; the D gene is possibly TRBD2 (5 bases). The CDR3 loop spans 15 amino acids. V dropped 5 bases and J dropped 0 bases, with 12 bases sitting between them. Germline V lookup: CDR1 ENHRY, CDR2 SYGVKD. This CDR3 is CAISIGVLSTDTQYF. CDR3 in DNA: TGTGCCATCAGTATCGGGGTTCTGAGCACAGATACGCAGTATTTT.

The chain employs TRBV28 and TRBJ1-5, with TRBD1 matching over 7 bases. Germline V gene sequence: CDR1 MDHEN, CDR2 SYDVKM. V gave up 7 bases and J gave up 9 bases; unmatched junction bases: 12. This CDR3 has 14 residues. The CDR3 is CASNPQGWALPQHF. In DNA, the CDR3 is TGTGCCAGCAACCCACAGGGGTGGGCCTTGCCCCAGCATTTT.

V and J are TRBV9 and TRBJ2-3, with D hard to call. Trimming left V 4 bases short and J 0 bases short, with 9 bases between. The germline gives CDR1 SGDLS, CDR2 YYNGEE. The CDR3 has 14 residues. In nucleotides, the CDR3 is TGTGCCAGCAGCCCCCGTCTTAGCACAGATACGCAGTATTTT. Protein sequence: CASSPRLSTDTQYF.

The chain joins TRBV5-6 to TRBJ1-2; D possibly corresponds to TRBD1 (5 bases). The CDR3 contains 16 residues. Trimming left V 4 bases short and J 5 bases short, with 21 bases between. The germline V gene encodes CDR1 SGHDT and CDR2 YYEEEE. DNA of the CDR3: TGTGCCAGCAGCCTACCCGTGGGGGGTGATAGATATGGCTACACCTTC. Translated: CASSLPVGGDRYGYTF.

The gene calls are TRBV5-1 and TRBJ1-2; 9 bases are shared with TRBD1. The CDR3 totals 15 residues. Germline V lookup: CDR1 SGHRS, CDR2 YFSETQ. The J segment lost 7 bases and the V segment lost 4 bases, leaving 11 bases of the junction unmatched. The CDR3 sequence is CASSQSPTGGGGYTF. CDR3 sequence (DNA): TGCGCCAGCAGCCAGAGTCCAACAGGGGGCGGTGGCTACACCTTC.

This sequence joins TRBV7-3 and TRBJ1-2; 11 nucleotides match TRBD1. Germline assignment: CDR1 SGHTA and CDR2 FQGTGA. The CDR3 is 16 residues long. V dropped 2 bases and J dropped 4; count of bases not matched to a gene: 6. In nucleotides, the CDR3 is TGTGCCAGCAGCTTAGGAGGGACAGGGGGTACCTATGGCTACACCTTC. Translation gives CASSLGGTGGTYGYTF.

The chain uses TRBV29-1 and TRBJ2-1, with 15 bases aligning to TRBD2. The length of the CDR3 is 14 residues. Looked up from germline, CDR1 is SQVTM and CDR2 is ANQGSEA. The ends lost 7 bases at V and 9 bases at J; junction bases unmatched: 7. DNA for the CDR3: TGCAGCGCTAGGACTAGCGGGAGGGATGGTGAGCAGTTCTTC. It codes for CSARTSGRDGEQFF.

The chain joins TRBV15 to TRBJ2-1; 9 bases are a match to TRBD2. There are 16 residues in the CDR3. The germline V gene has CDR1 LNHNV and CDR2 YYDKDF (reference sequence). The junction had 7 bases not matched to a gene; V was cut back by 0 bases and J by 7 bases. CDR3 coding DNA: TGTGCCACCAGCAGAGATCTAGCGGGAATGGGGAATGAGCAGTTCTTC. Translation: CATSRDLAGMGNEQFF.